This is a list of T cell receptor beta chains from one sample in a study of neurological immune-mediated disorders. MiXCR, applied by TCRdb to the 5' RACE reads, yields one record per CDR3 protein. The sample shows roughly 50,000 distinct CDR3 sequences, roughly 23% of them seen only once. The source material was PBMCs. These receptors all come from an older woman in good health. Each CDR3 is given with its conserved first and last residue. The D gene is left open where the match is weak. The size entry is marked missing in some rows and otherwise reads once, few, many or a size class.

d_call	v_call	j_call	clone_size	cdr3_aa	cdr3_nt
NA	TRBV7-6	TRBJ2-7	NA	CASSLGGFYEQYF	TGTGCCAGCAGTCTCGGGGGATTCTACGAGCAGTACTTC
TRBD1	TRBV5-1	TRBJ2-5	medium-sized	CASSPRTGQETQYF	TGCGCCAGCAGCCCCCGGACAGGCCAAGAGACCCAGTACTTC
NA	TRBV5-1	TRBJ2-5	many	CASSSIAGSETQYF	TGCGCCAGCAGCTCGATTGCGGGGTCAGAGACCCAGTACTTC
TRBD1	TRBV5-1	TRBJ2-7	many	CASSTTGVGYEQYF	TGCGCCAGCAGCACGACAGGGGTGGGTTACGAGCAGTACTTC
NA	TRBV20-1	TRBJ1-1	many	CSARTDGGRTEAFF	TGCAGTGCTAGAACGGACGGCGGCCGCACTGAAGCTTTCTTT
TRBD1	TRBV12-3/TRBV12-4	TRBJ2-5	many	CASSKTGIRETQYF	TGTGCCAGCAGCAAGACAGGGATTCGGGAGACCCAGTACTTC
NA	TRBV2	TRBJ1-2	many	CASSEVGRNYGYTF	TGTGCCAGCAGTGAAGTGGGCAGGAACTATGGCTACACCTTC
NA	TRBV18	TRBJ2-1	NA	CASSPAGLPYNEQFF	TGTGCCAGCTCACCAGCGGGACTCCCCTACAATGAGCAGTTCTTC
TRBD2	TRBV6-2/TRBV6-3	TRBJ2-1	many	CASSPRLSGGNEQFF	TGTGCCAGCAGTCCTAGATTAAGCGGGGGCAATGAGCAGTTCTTC
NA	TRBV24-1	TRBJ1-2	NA	CATSEATGNYGYTF	TGTGCCACCAGTGAGGCAACAGGGAACTATGGCTACACCTTC
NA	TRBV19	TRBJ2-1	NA	CASTQQTGFRDNEQFF	TGTGCCAGTACCCAACAGACAGGCTTTAGGGACAATGAGCAGTTCTTC
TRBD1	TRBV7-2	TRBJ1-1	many	CASSLLGQSYTEAFF	TGTGCCAGCAGCTTATTGGGACAGTCCTACACTGAAGCTTTCTTT
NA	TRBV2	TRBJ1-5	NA	CASSEVEGQPQHF	TGTGCCAGCAGTGAAGTAGAAGGGCAGCCCCAGCATTTT
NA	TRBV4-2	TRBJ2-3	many	CASSRDSTPRTDTQYF	TGTGCCAGCAGCCGAGACAGCACCCCCCGAACAGATACGCAGTATTTT
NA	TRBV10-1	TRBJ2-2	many	CASSEYGTDLGTGELFF	TGCGCCAGCAGTGAGTACGGGACTGACCTTGGAACCGGGGAGCTGTTTTTT
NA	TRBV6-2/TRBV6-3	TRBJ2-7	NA	CASSYGAGMIEQYF	TGTGCCAGCAGTTATGGTGCGGGTATGATAGAGCAGTACTTC
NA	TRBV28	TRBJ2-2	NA	CASTSGCGELFF	TGTGCCAGCACCTCCGGGTGCGGGGAGCTTTTTTTT
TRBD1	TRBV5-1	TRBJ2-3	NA	CASSLAPGTVTDTQYF	TGCGCCAGCAGCTTGGCTCCCGGGACAGTGACAGATACGCAGTATTTT
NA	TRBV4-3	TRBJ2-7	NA	CASSLNWGSEQYF	TGCGCCAGCAGCCTTAATTGGGGGTCCGAGCAGTACTTC
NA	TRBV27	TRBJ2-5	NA	CASSLGTSQETQYF	TGTGCCAGCAGTTTAGGGACGTCCCAAGAGACCCAGTACTTC
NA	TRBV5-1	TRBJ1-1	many	CASSLADPGRGEAFF	TGCGCCAGCAGCTTGGCTGATCCTGGTCGCGGTGAAGCTTTCTTT
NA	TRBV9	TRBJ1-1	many	CASSVGQTRGSEAFF	TGTGCCAGCAGCGTAGGCCAAACACGGGGATCCGAAGCTTTCTTT
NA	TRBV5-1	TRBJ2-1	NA	CASSLEEAWYNEQFF	TGCGCCAGCAGCTTGGAGGAGGCGTGGTACAATGAGCAGTTCTTC
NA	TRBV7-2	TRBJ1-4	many	CASSLVSQVPNEKLFF	TGTGCCAGCAGCTTAGTCAGCCAGGTCCCTAATGAAAAACTGTTTTTT
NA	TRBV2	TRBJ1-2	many	CASGFRGLEGYTF	TGTGCCAGCGGTTTCAGGGGCCTAGAGGGCTACACCTTC
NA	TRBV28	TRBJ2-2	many	CASSPGSNTGELFF	TGTGCCAGCAGCCCCGGATCGAACACCGGGGAGCTGTTTTTT
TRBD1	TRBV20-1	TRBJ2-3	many	CSASQGEYFEDTQYF	TGCAGTGCTTCTCAGGGGGAGTACTTCGAAGATACGCAGTATTTT
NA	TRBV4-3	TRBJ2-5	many	CASSQEPKETQYF	TGCGCCAGCAGCCAAGAACCAAAAGAGACCCAGTACTTC
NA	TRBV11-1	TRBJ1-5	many	CASSLDGYQPQHF	TGTGCCAGCAGCTTGGACGGGTATCAGCCCCAGCATTTT
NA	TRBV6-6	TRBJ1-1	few	CASSYPLRGTEAFF	TGTGCCAGCAGTTACCCTCTTCGAGGGACTGAAGCTTTCTTT
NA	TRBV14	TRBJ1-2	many	CASPRKGLGYTF	TGTGCCAGCCCCCGGAAAGGGCTTGGCTACACCTTC
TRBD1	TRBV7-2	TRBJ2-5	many	CASSEGAARTQYF	TGTGCCAGCAGCGAGGGGGCCGCACGGACCCAGTACTTC
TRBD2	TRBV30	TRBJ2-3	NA	CAWSKGLADTDTQYF	TGTGCCTGGAGTAAGGGACTAGCGGACACAGATACGCAGTATTTT
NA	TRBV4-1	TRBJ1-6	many	CASSQDPNSPLHF	TGCGCCAGCAGCCAAGACCCGAATTCACCCCTCCACTTT
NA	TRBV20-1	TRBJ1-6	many	CSAGATSYNSPLHF	TGCAGTGCAGGGGCGACATCGTATAATTCACCCCTCCACTTT
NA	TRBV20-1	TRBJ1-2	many	CSAISGGAHYGYTF	TGCAGTGCAATTTCGGGGGGGGCTCACTATGGCTACACCTTC
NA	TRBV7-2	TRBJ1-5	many	CASSPWTDDNQPQHF	TGTGCCAGCAGCCCATGGACAGACGACAATCAGCCCCAGCATTTT
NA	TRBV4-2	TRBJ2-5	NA	CASSLLLDWEETQYF	TGTGCCAGCAGCCTACTACTGGACTGGGAAGAGACCCAGTACTTC
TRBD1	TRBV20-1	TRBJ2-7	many	CSARDPTGIQYEQYF	TGCAGTGCTAGAGATCCGACAGGGATACAATACGAGCAGTACTTC
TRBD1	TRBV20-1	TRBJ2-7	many	CSARDPDRASRVEQYF	TGCAGTGCTAGAGATCCGGACAGGGCCTCCAGAGTCGAGCAGTACTTC
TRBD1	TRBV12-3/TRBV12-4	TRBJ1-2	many	CASKLRTGNGYTF	TGTGCCAGCAAACTTAGGACAGGGAATGGCTACACCTTC
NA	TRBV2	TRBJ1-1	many	CASSDSTQGDTEAFF	TGTGCCAGCAGCGATTCGACCCAGGGCGACACTGAAGCTTTCTTT
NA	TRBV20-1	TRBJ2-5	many	CSARFRGETQYF	TGCAGTGCTAGATTTCGGGGGGAGACCCAGTACTTC
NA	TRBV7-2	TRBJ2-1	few	CASSLGPWNEQFF	TGTGCCAGCAGCTTAGGGCCTTGGAATGAGCAGTTCTTC
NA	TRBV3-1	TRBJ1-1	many	CASSQGPSNTEAFF	TGTGCCAGCAGCCAAGGACCTTCAAACACTGAAGCTTTCTTT
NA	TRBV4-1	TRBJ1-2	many	CASSQDGVGMFANYGYTF	TGCGCCAGCAGCCAAGATGGGGTGGGGATGTTTGCTAACTATGGCTACACCTTC
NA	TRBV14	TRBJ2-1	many	CASARGLSYNEQFF	TGTGCCAGCGCCAGGGGACTGTCCTACAATGAGCAGTTCTTC
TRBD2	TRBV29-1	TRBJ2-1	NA	CSVEGEREGGGNEQFF	TGCAGCGTTGAGGGGGAGCGGGAGGGGGGAGGAAATGAGCAGTTCTTC